This T cell receptor (beta chain) comes out of a study of neoadjuvant anti-PD-1 for oral cavity cancer. Whole-study context: Nivolumab at 3 mg/kg was mostly given biweekly, three to four doses, pre-surgery.

Study outcomes and limitations: TCR analyses covered only a few patients per response group.

Trimming cost V 4 bases and J 0 bases, with 13 bases left between them. The CDR3 contains 16 residues. The germline gives CDR1 SGHVS, CDR2 FQNEAQ. The repertoire was sequenced with immunoSEQ multiplex PCR; TCRdb's copy has only in-frame clones and lacks some. The sample holds about 13,000 clones, roughly 70% seen once. As regards this clone: The antigen remains unidentified.

Time point defined: after neoadjuvant nivolumab, at surgical resection. The J gene is TRBJ2-1, the V gene TRBV7-8, with D unresolved. The clonotype originates from a person aged 40 to 85 with oral cavity squamous cell carcinoma. The starting material was PBMCs, obtained after nivolumab (anti-PD-1) treatment. CDR3 sequence (DNA): TGTGCCAGCAGCTCCCGAAGGGATAGCTCCTACAATGAGCAGTTCTTC. It translates to CASSSRRDSSYNEQFF.